This T cell receptor (beta chain) was recovered during a study of cytomegalovirus exposure and HLA in healthy donors. Study conclusions and caveats: Associated with cytomegalovirus, according to the listing, were around 160 TCR beta chains. Most TCR sequences showed up rarely, but some public TCRs showed up in many donors.

Clones were sequenced by immunoSEQ multiplex PCR, and TCRdb holds only the in-frame ones, with some missing. Among about 140,000 clones listed, roughly four fifths were seen once. The junction had 4 bases not matched to a gene; V was cut back by 6 bases and J by 2 bases. Germline lookup yields CDR1 MNHEY and CDR2 SVGAGI. The CDR3 runs to 14 residues. As for this clone: Antigen: not known.

This TCR was sampled from a woman aged 25 to 45 in good health and CMV-seronegative. Material for sequencing was PBMCs. This chain joins TRBV6-5 and TRBJ1-5, with 7 bases that match TRBD1. CDR3 nucleotide sequence: TGTGCCAGCAGCCGAGACAGGGGCAATCAGCCCCAGCATTTT. Its protein is CASSRDRGNQPQHF.